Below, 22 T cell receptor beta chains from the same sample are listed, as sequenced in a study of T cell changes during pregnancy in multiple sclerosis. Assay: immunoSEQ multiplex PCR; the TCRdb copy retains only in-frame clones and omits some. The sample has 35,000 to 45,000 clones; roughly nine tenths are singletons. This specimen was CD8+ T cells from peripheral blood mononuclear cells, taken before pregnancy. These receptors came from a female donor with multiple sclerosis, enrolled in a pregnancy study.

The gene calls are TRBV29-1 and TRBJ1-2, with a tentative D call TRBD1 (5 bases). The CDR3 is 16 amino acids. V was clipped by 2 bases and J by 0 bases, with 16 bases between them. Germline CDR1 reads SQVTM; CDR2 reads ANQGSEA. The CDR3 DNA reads TGCAGCGTTGAATGGCGGGGGGTCTTCGCTAACTATGGCTACACCTTC. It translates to CSVEWRGVFANYGYTF.

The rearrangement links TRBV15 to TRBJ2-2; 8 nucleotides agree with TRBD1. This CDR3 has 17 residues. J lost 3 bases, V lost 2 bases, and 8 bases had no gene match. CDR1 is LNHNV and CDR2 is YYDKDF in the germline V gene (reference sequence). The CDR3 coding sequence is TGTGCCACCAGCAGATCGTCAGGGGGCATCGACACCGGGGAGCTGTTTTTT. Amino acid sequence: CATSRSSGGIDTGELFF.

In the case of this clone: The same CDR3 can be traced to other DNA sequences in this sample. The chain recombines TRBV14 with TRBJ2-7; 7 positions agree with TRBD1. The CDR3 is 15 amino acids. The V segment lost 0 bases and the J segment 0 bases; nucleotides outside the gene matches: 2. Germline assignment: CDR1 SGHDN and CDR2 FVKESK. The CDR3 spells CASSQDTGVSYEQYF. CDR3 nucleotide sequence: TGTGCCAGCAGCCAAGATACAGGGGTCTCCTACGAGCAGTACTTC.

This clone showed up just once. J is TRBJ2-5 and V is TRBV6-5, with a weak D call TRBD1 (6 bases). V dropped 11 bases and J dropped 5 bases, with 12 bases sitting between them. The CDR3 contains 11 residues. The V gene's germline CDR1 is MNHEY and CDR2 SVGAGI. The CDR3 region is CAGGTGETQYF. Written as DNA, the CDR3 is TGTGCCGGGGGCACGGGGGAGACCCAGTACTTC.

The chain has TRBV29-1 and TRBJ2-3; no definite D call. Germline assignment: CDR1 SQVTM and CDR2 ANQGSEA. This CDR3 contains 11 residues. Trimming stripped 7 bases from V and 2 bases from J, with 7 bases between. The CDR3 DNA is TGCAGCGGCCCTACCACAGATACGCAGTATTTT. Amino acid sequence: CSGPTTDTQYF.

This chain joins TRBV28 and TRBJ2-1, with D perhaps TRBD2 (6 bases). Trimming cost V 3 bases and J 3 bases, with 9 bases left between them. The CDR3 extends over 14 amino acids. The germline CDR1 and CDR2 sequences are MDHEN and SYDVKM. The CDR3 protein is CASSFLEGYNEQFF. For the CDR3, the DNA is TGTGCCAGCAGTTTCTTGGAGGGCTACAATGAGCAGTTCTTC.

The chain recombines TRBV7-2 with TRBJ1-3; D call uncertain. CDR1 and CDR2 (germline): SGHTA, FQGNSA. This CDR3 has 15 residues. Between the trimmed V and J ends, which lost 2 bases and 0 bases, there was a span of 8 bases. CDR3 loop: CASSLFSSSGNTIYF. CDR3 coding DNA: TGTGCCAGCAGCTTATTTTCCAGCTCTGGAAACACCATATATTTT.

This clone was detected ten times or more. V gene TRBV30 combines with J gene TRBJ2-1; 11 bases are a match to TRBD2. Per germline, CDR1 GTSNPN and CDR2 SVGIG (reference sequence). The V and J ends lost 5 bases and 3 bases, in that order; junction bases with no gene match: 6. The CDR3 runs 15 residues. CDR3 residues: CAWQTGTSGYNEQFF. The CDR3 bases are TGTGCCTGGCAAACCGGGACTAGCGGCTACAATGAGCAGTTCTTC. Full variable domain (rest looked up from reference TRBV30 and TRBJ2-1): SQTIHQWPATLVQPVGSPLSLECTVEGTSNPNLYWYRQAAGRGLQLLFYSVGIGQISSEVPQNLSASRPQDRQFILSSKKLLLSDSGFYLCAWQTGTSGYNEQFFGPGTRLTVL.

The CDR3 loop reads CASSLFSSYEQYF. The CDR3 DNA reads as TGTGCCAGCAGCTTGTTTTCATCCTACGAGCAGTACTTC. The V and J genes are TRBV5-6 and TRBJ2-7; D remains unclear. CDR3 size: 13 residues. Trimming removed 1 base from V and 1 base from J, with 6 bases in between. In germline, CDR1 is SGHDT, CDR2 YYEEEE.

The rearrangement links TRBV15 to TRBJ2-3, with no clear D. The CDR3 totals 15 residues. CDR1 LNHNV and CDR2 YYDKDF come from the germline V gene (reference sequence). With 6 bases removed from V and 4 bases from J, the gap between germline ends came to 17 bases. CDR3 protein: CATRSSLVFPDTQYF. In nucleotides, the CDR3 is TGTGCCACCAGATCGAGTCTCGTTTTTCCAGATACGCAGTATTTT.

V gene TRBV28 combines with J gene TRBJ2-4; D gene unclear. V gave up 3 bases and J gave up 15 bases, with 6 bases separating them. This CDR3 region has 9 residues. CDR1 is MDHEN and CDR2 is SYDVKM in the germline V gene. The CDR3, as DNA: TGTGCCAGCAGTTTCCCAGGGTACTTC. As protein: CASSFPGYF.

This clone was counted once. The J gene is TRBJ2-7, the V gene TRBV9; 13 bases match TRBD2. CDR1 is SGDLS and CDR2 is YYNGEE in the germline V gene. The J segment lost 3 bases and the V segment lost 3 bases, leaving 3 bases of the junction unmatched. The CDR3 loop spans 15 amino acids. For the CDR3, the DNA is TGTGCCAGCAGCGGACTAGCGGGAGGTTTCTACGAGCAGTACTTC. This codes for CASSGLAGGFYEQYF.

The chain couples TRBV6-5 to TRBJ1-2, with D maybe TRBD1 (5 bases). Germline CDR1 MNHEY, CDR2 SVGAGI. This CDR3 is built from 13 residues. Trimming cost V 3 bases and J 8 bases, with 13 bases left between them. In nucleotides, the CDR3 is TGTGCCAGCAGTTATAGGGGAGGCCAAGGCTACACCTTC. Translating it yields CASSYRGGQGYTF.

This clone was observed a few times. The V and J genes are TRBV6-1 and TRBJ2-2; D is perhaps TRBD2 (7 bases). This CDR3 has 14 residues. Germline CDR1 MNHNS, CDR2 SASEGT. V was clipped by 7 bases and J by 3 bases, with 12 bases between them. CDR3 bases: TGTGCCAGCACCGACGGGGGGCACACCGGGGAGCTGTTTTTT. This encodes CASTDGGHTGELFF.

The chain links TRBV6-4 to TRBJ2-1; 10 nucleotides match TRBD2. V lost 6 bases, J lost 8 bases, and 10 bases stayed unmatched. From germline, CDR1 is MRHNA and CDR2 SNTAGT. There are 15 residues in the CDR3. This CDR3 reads CASSAVASGSDEQFF. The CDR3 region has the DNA TGTGCCAGCAGCGCCGTGGCTAGCGGGAGTGATGAGCAGTTCTTC.

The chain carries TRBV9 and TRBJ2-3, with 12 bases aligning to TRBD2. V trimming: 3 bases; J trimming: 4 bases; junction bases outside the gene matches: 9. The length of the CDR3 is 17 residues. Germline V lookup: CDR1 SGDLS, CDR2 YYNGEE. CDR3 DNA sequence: TGTGCCAGCAGCGAGTCTCTAGCGGGAGGGCCATCAGATACGCAGTATTTT. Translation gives CASSESLAGGPSDTQYF.

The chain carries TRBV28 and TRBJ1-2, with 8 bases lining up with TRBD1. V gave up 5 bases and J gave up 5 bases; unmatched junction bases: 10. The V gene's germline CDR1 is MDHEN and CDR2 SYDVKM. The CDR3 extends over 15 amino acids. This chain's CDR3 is CASSPDRGGPYGYTF. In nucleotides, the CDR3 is TGTGCCAGCAGTCCCGACAGGGGCGGACCGTATGGCTACACCTTC.

The CDR3 reads CASSDFGRLMNTEAFF. Written as DNA, the CDR3 is TGTGCCAGCAGCGACTTCGGCCGCCTTATGAACACTGAAGCTTTCTTT. The gene calls are TRBV7-9 and TRBJ1-1; D call uncertain. The germline CDR1 and CDR2 sequences are SEHNR and FQNEAQ (reference sequence). Trimming removed 5 bases at V and 0 bases at J, with 16 bases between. This CDR3 region has 16 residues. The full variable domain, with the rest looked up from reference TRBV7-9 and TRBJ1-1, is DTGVSQNPRHKITKRGQNVTFRCDPISEHNRLYWYRQTLGQGPEFLTYFQNEAQLEKSRLLSDRFSAERPKGSFSTLEIQRTEQGDSAMYLCASSDFGRLMNTEAFFGQGTRLTVV.

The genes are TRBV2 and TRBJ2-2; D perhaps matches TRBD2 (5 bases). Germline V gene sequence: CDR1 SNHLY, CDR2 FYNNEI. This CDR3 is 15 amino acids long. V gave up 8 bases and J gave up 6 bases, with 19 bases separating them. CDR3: CASHSGGFGAGELFF. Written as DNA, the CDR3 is TGTGCCAGCCACTCCGGCGGGTTTGGTGCCGGGGAGCTGTTTTTT.

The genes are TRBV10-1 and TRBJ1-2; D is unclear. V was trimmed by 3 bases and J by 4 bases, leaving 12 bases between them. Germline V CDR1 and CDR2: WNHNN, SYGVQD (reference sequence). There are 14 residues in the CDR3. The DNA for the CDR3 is TGCGCCAGCAGTGACCCCGCGGGTGGCTATGGCTACACCTTC. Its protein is CASSDPAGGYGYTF.

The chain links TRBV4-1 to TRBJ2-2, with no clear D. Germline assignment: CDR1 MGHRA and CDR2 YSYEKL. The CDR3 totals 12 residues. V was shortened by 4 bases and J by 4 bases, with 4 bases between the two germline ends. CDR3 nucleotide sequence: TGCGCCAGCAGCCTCTTCACCGGGGAGCTGTTTTTT. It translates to CASSLFTGELFF.

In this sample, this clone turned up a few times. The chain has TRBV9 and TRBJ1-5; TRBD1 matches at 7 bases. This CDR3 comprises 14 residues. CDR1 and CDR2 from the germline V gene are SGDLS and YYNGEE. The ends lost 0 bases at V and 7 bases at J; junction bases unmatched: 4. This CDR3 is CASSVEGDRQPQHF. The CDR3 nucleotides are TGTGCCAGCAGCGTAGAGGGGGACAGACAGCCCCAGCATTTT.